The TCR beta chain under discussion was sequenced for a study of blood T cell repertoires in COVID-19. On the study more broadly: Nucleic acid was either cDNA or gDNA, and it came from T cells, B-cell-depleted T cells, or PBMCs.

Original processing methods: Quantification of nucleated cells was approximated via reference gene primer amplification. Profiled with immunoSEQ multiplex PCR; TCRdb holds only in-frame clones, not every one. V and J calls plus clone size are reproduced from that table; the DNA served to infer D and trimming. The data show more than 250,000 clones, less than 85% seen once. The V and J ends lost 3 bases and 1 base respectively, with 12 bases between them. This CDR3 contains 15 residues. Germline CDR1 and CDR2: SEHNR and FQNEAQ (reference sequence). This chain links TRBV7-9 with TRBJ1-1; a possible D gene is TRBD1 (5 bases). Material for sequencing was peripheral blood. The source is a man aged 60 to 69 who had recovered from COVID-19. The CDR3 nucleotides are TGTGCCAGCAGCTTGGGGCTGGGCAGGAACACTGAAGCTTTCTTT. Translated, it gives CASSLGLGRNTEAFF.